Below are 10 T cell receptor beta chains sequenced from a single sample in a study of cytomegalovirus exposure and HLA in healthy donors. The PCR made use of 60 Vbeta and 13 Jbeta primers. This table comes from immunoSEQ multiplex PCR, and its TCRdb copy is limited to in-frame clones, with some not included. The sample comprises about 150,000 clones, more than 70% of which are singletons, and around 5.8% rests with the top ten. Sequencing was done on a sample of PBMCs. These receptor sequences come from a male donor in good health and CMV-seropositive.

This chain uses TRBV18 with TRBJ2-7, with 10 bases matching TRBD1. In germline, CDR1 is KGHSH, CDR2 LQKENI. This CDR3 is built from 14 residues. V was pared by 3 bases and J by 3 bases, with 2 bases of the junction left unmatched. The CDR3 sequence is CASSPRDRGYEQYF. In DNA, the CDR3 is TGTGCCAGCTCACCGCGGGACAGGGGCTACGAGCAGTACTTC. The full variable domain, rest sourced from reference TRBV18 and TRBJ2-7, is NAGVMQNPRHLVRRRGQEARLRCSPMKGHSHVYWYRQLPEEGLKFMVYLQKENIIDESGMPKERFSAEFPKEGPSILRIQQVVRGDSAAYFCASSPRDRGYEQYFGPGTRLTVT.

This clone was counted between two and nine times. Here the CDR3 DNA reads TGTGCCAGCAGTCCACTAGCGGGAGGGCCTCTCGAGCAGTACTTC. Its protein is CASSPLAGGPLEQYF. The chain uses TRBV6-5 and TRBJ2-7; 13 bases fit TRBD2. Germline V CDR1 and CDR2: MNHEY, SVGAGI. CDR3 length: 15 amino acids. V lost 5 bases and J lost 6; bases outside the gene matches: 7.

The rearrangement links TRBV7-9 to TRBJ2-5; weak D call: TRBD1 (5 bases). The DNA matches TRBJ2-7 better at its end, which makes the J call doubtful. The CDR3 sequence is 15 residues long. Germline V gives CDR1 SEHNR, CDR2 FQNEAQ (reference sequence). CDR3 bases: TGTGCCAGCAGCCCCAGGGAACTCCGACCCTACGAGCAGTACTTC. Translation: CASSPRELRPYEQYF.

This sequence joins TRBV19 and TRBJ2-2, with 9 nucleotides matching TRBD2. Germline V gene sequence: CDR1 LNHDA, CDR2 SQIVND (reference sequence). Losses at the gene ends were 6 bases for V and 7 bases for J; bases not matched to a gene: 6. The CDR3 spans 14 residues. The CDR3 reads CASRVAGVVGELFF. The CDR3 DNA reads TGTGCCAGTAGGGTAGCGGGAGTGGTCGGGGAGCTGTTTTTT.

In its sample, this clone was seen once. The chain carries TRBV27 and TRBJ1-2; 8 nucleotides match TRBD1. The germline V gene has CDR1 MNHEY and CDR2 SMNVEV (reference sequence). The V segment lost 0 bases and the J segment 6 bases; nucleotides outside the gene matches: 9. The CDR3 runs 16 residues. This CDR3 is CASSLSLTGGIDGYTF. The CDR3, as DNA: TGTGCCAGCAGTTTATCGCTTACAGGGGGAATCGATGGCTACACCTTC.

This clone has only a few counts. CDR3 in amino acids: CATSRARDRFPREQFF. The CDR3 DNA is TGTGCCACCAGCAGAGCCCGGGACAGGTTCCCACGGGAGCAGTTCTTC. The chain employs TRBV15 and TRBJ2-1; TRBD1 matches 8 bases. The trim removed 1 base at V and 10 bases at J, leaving 12 bases unmatched. The CDR3 runs 16 residues. Germline CDR1 LNHNV, CDR2 YYDKDF (reference sequence).

This chain uses TRBV21-1 with TRBJ1-2; the table calls TRBD1, which could not be checked here. TRBV21-1 is listed as a pseudogene. The CDR3 sequence is 13 residues long. DNA for the CDR3: TGTGCCAGCAGCAAAACATCCGACTATGGCTACACCTTC. It encodes CASSKTSDYGYTF.

This sequence joins TRBV2 and TRBJ2-7; no definite D call. V was cut by 5 bases and J by 2 bases, with 13 bases left in between. The germline CDR1 and CDR2 sequences are SNHLY and FYNNEI. This CDR3 has 14 residues. The CDR3 sequence: CASSQASPAYEQYF. The CDR3 region has the DNA TGTGCCAGCAGTCAGGCCTCCCCGGCCTACGAGCAGTACTTC.

The V and J genes are TRBV27 and TRBJ2-7, with TRBD2 as a possible D gene (6 bases). The CDR3 is made up of 15 amino acids. V lost 4 bases and J 0 bases, leaving 13 bases between the germline ends. Germline CDR1 MNHEY, CDR2 SMNVEV (reference sequence). The CDR3 spells CASSWVAGPSYEQYF. The CDR3 bases are TGTGCCAGCAGTTGGGTCGCGGGACCCTCCTACGAGCAGTACTTC.

The chain carries TRBV28 and TRBJ1-2, with D maybe TRBD1 (5 bases). The V gene's germline CDR1 is MDHEN and CDR2 SYDVKM. The CDR3 has 14 residues. The V end was cut by 5 bases, the J end by 5 bases, with 15 bases between. CDR3 protein: CASSRTGDGYGYTF. The CDR3 DNA sequence: TGTGCCAGCAGTCGAACGGGGGACGGTTATGGCTACACCTTC.